Listed here are 22 T cell receptor beta chains from one sample, sequenced in a study of blood T cell repertoires in COVID-19. Libraries were prepared by immunoSEQ multiplex PCR; TCRdb keeps only in-frame clonotypes and omits some of them. The sample carries under 450,000 clones, around 87% recorded once. Sequenced sample: PBMCs or T cells enriched from blood (not recorded which). All receptors derive from a young man who had recovered from COVID-19.

The chain joins TRBV3-1 (or the pseudogene TRBV3-2) to TRBJ2-2; D uncertain. The CDR3 is made up of 15 amino acids. V was trimmed by 4 bases and J by 0 bases, leaving 9 bases between them. Germline V gene sequence: CDR1 LGHDT, CDR2 YNNKEL (reference sequence). The CDR3 protein is CASSRADTNTGELFF. DNA for the CDR3: TGTGCCAGCAGCCGGGCCGATACGAACACCGGGGAGCTGTTTTTT.

This clone was seen once. The V and J genes are TRBV7-2 and TRBJ1-3, with 7 positions matching TRBD1. Trimming cost V 6 bases and J 2 bases; bases outside gene matches: 7. CDR3 size: 15 residues. The germline V gene has CDR1 SGHTA and CDR2 FQGNSA. The CDR3 sequence is CASSFIQGTGNTIYF. In nucleotides, the CDR3 is TGTGCCAGCAGTTTCATACAGGGGACTGGAAACACCATATATTTT.

In this sample, this clone turned up a few times. The chain combines TRBV6-1 with TRBJ1-2; tentatively, D is TRBD1 (6 bases). The CDR3 is 16 amino acids. V was pared by 4 bases and J by 1 base, with 16 bases between. Germline V gives CDR1 MNHNS, CDR2 SASEGT. For the CDR3, the DNA is TGTGCCAGCAGTGGGACAGCTGGAAACCTTAACTATGGCTACACCTTC. Residues: CASSGTAGNLNYGYTF.

This clone turned up a few times. The rearrangement joins TRBV4-3 to TRBJ2-7; D is possibly TRBD1 (5 bases). The germline CDR1 and CDR2 sequences are LGHNA and YSLEER. This CDR3 spans 16 amino acids. Trimming removed 3 bases at V and 2 bases at J, with 17 bases between. CDR3 DNA sequence: TGCGCCAGCAGCCAGCAAAAGGGGTTTAGAGCCTACGAGCAGTACTTC. Amino acids: CASSQQKGFRAYEQYF.

The genes are TRBV13 and TRBJ1-2; D is unclear. This CDR3 is 14 amino acids long. V was cut by 5 bases and J by 4 bases, with 14 bases left in between. Germline lookup yields CDR1 PRHDT and CDR2 FYEKMQ (reference sequence). The CDR3 reads CASSPGGSFYGYTF. Written as DNA, the CDR3 is TGTGCCAGCAGCCCCGGCGGGTCCTTCTATGGCTACACCTTC.

The rearrangement links TRBV5-5 to TRBJ2-1; 7 bases line up with TRBD1. This CDR3 contains 15 residues. CDR1 is SGHKS and CDR2 is YYEKEE in the germline V gene (reference sequence). Losses at the gene ends were 4 bases for V and 2 bases for J; bases not matched to a gene: 6. The CDR3 loop is CASSDSGTAYNEQFF. The CDR3 coding sequence is TGTGCCAGCAGCGACTCCGGGACAGCCTACAATGAGCAGTTCTTC.

The chain combines TRBV11-2 with TRBJ2-5; 10 nucleotides line up with TRBD2. Germline-derived CDR1 and CDR2 are SGHAT and FQNNGV. The CDR3 is made up of 15 amino acids. V shed 6 bases, J shed 4 bases, and the junction held 8 bases outside the gene matches. The CDR3 DNA follows: TGTGCCAGCAGTTCAATAGCGGGGGGAGTAGAGACCCAGTACTTC. Translated: CASSSIAGGVETQYF.

The rearrangement uses TRBV5-4 and TRBJ1-1; possible D gene TRBD1, 6 bases. The ends were cut back, 4 bases at V and 5 bases at J, with 12 bases in the middle. There are 13 residues in the CDR3. Germline V gene sequence: CDR1 SGHNT, CDR2 YYREEE (reference sequence). The CDR3 DNA follows: TGTGCCAGCAGCGCGGACAGAAGGACTGAAGCTTTCTTT. Its translation is CASSADRRTEAFF.

The CDR3 DNA sequence: TGTGCCAGCACGAGGATATGGGCCGGGGAGCTGTTTTTT. Amino acids: CASTRIWAGELFF. The J gene is TRBJ2-2, the V gene TRBV5-6; D ambiguous. This CDR3 comprises 13 residues. Trimming cost V 6 bases and J 6 bases, with 12 bases left between them. The germline CDR1 and CDR2 sequences are SGHDT and YYEEEE. The variable domain in full, completed from reference TRBV5-6 and TRBJ2-2, reads DAGVTQSPTHLIKTRGQQVTLRCSPKSGHDTVSWYQQALGQGPQFIFQYYEEEERQRGNFPDRFSGHQFPNYSSELNVNALLLGDSALYLCASTRIWAGELFFGEGSRLTVL.

The V gene is TRBV11-2, the J gene TRBJ1-2, with 9 nucleotides matching TRBD1. Trimming cost V 5 bases and J 4 bases; bases outside gene matches: 14. In germline, CDR1 is SGHAT, CDR2 FQNNGV. CDR3 length: 17 residues. The CDR3: CASSLSEGQGYSYGYTF. The CDR3 DNA is TGTGCCAGCAGCCTATCCGAGGGACAGGGTTACAGCTATGGCTACACCTTC.

The rearrangement joins TRBV19 to TRBJ1-5; 10 bases fit TRBD1. V lost 6 bases to trimming and J lost 6 bases; unmatched junction nucleotides: 5. This CDR3 contains 14 residues. Germline CDR1 is LNHDA and CDR2 is SQIVND (reference sequence). As DNA, the CDR3 is TGTGCCAGTAGGGGACAGGGGCATGCTCAGCCCCAGCATTTT. As protein: CASRGQGHAQPQHF.

The chain couples TRBV19 to TRBJ1-4; D might be TRBD1 (5 bases). Trimming stripped 7 bases from V and 3 bases from J, with 12 bases between. Looked up from germline, CDR1 is LNHDA and CDR2 is SQIVND (reference sequence). The CDR3 contains 14 residues. The CDR3 protein is CASKETAPNEKLFF. The CDR3 DNA sequence: TGTGCCAGTAAGGAGACAGCTCCTAATGAAAAACTGTTTTTT.

The chain couples TRBV6-6 to TRBJ1-1; D gene ambiguous. The V end was cut by 7 bases, the J end by 4 bases, with 7 bases between. There are 11 residues in the CDR3. The germline CDR1 and CDR2 sequences are MNHNY and SVGAGI (reference sequence). CDR3 DNA sequence: TGTGCCAGCATCCTGTCCACTGAAGCTTTCTTT. It yields the protein CASILSTEAFF.

The chain carries TRBV7-2 and TRBJ2-3; TRBD1 matches 9 bases. After removal of 5 bases from V and 4 bases from J, the junction contained 7 bases not matched to a gene. Germline V gene data show CDR1 as SGHTA and CDR2 as FQGNSA. The CDR3 has 15 residues. CDR3 DNA sequence: TGTGCCAGCAGCCGGCGGGACAGGGCGGCAGATACGCAGTATTTT. Protein: CASSRRDRAADTQYF.

V gene TRBV7-9 combines with J gene TRBJ1-1; weak D call: TRBD1 (5 bases). The V gene lost 5 bases and the J gene lost 0 bases, with 19 bases spanning the gap. From germline, CDR1 is SEHNR and CDR2 FQNEAQ (reference sequence). CDR3 length: 17 amino acids. This CDR3 reads CASSPMTGWGLNTEAFF. CDR3 bases: TGTGCCAGCAGCCCAATGACCGGTTGGGGCCTGAACACTGAAGCTTTCTTT. The full variable domain, rest sourced from reference TRBV7-9 and TRBJ1-1, is DTGVSQNPRHKITKRGQNVTFRCDPISEHNRLYWYRQTLGQGPEFLTYFQNEAQLEKSRLLSDRFSAERPKGSFSTLEIQRTEQGDSAMYLCASSPMTGWGLNTEAFFGQGTRLTVV.

CDR3 protein: CASSSLAGEQETQYF. The CDR3 region has the DNA TGTGCCAGCAGCTCCCTTGCGGGGGAACAAGAGACCCAGTACTTC. J is TRBJ2-5 and V is TRBV7-6; TRBD2 aligns across 7 bases. This CDR3 is 15 amino acids long. V trimming: 4 bases; J trimming: 2 bases; junction bases outside the gene matches: 7. Germline CDR1 SGHVS, CDR2 FNYEAQ. Supplemented by reference TRBV7-6 and TRBJ2-5, the full variable domain reads GAGVSQSPRYKVTKRGQDVALRCDPISGHVSLYWYRQALGQGPEFLTYFNYEAQQDKSGLPNDRFSAERPEGSISTLTIQRTEQRDSAMYRCASSSLAGEQETQYFGPGTRLLVL.

In this sample, this clone turned up a few times. The sample contains more than one DNA sequence encoding this CDR3. The chain recombines TRBV5-1 with TRBJ2-3; possible D gene TRBD1, 6 bases. The CDR3 contains 14 residues. The V end lost 3 bases, the J end lost 3 bases, and 11 bases lay between the germline ends. Germline V gene sequence: CDR1 SGHRS, CDR2 YFSETQ. This CDR3 reads CASSSTGSTDTQYF. CDR3 in DNA: TGCGCCAGCAGCTCCACAGGGTCTACAGATACGCAGTATTTT.

V and J are TRBV5-6 and TRBJ2-3, with D possibly being TRBD1 (5 bases). Germline values: CDR1 SGHDT, CDR2 YYEEEE. The CDR3 has 16 amino acids. Trimming shortened V by 4 bases and J by 3 bases, and 18 bases separated the two germline ends. DNA for the CDR3: TGTGCCAGCAGCGTGGGGTCAGGGTGGGGAACAGATACGCAGTATTTT. It translates to CASSVGSGWGTDTQYF.

This chain connects TRBV7-9 to TRBJ1-2; D perhaps matches TRBD1 (6 bases). Germline loops: CDR1 SEHNR, CDR2 FQNEAQ (reference sequence). V gave up 5 bases and J gave up 0 bases, with 19 bases separating them. The CDR3 has 17 residues. The CDR3 region is CASSPGHGPFPNYGYTF. The DNA of the CDR3 is TGTGCCAGCAGCCCGGGACACGGGCCATTCCCTAACTATGGCTACACCTTC.

This clone was recorded only once. The V gene is TRBV18, the J gene TRBJ1-1; D uncertain. CDR3 length: 12 amino acids. Trimming pared 8 bases from V and 4 bases from J, leaving 11 bases between. Germline values: CDR1 KGHSH, CDR2 LQKENI. The CDR3 here is CASSVEVTEAFF. Written as DNA, the CDR3 is TGTGCCAGCAGCGTGGAGGTCACTGAAGCTTTCTTT.

CDR3 DNA: TGTGCCAGCAGTTCCGTTGACGGACAGGCTAGCTATGGCTACACCTTC. Encoded protein: CASSSVDGQASYGYTF. V and J are TRBV6-6 and TRBJ1-2; 7 bases match TRBD1. Germline V lookup: CDR1 MNHNY, CDR2 SVGAGI (reference sequence). The V gene end was trimmed by 4 bases and the J gene end by 4 bases; junction bases not matched to a gene: 12. This CDR3 is built from 16 residues.

The rearrangement links TRBV15 to TRBJ1-2, with TRBD1 identical over 10 bases. V trimming: 0 bases; J trimming: 8 bases; junction bases outside the gene matches: 12. Germline loops: CDR1 LNHNV, CDR2 YYDKDF (reference sequence). There are 17 residues in the CDR3. CDR3 loop: CATSRDHLSGTGEGYTF. The CDR3 coding sequence is TGTGCCACCAGCAGAGATCATCTGTCTGGGACAGGGGAAGGCTACACCTTC.